The TCR beta chain described here comes from a study of shared clonotypes between healthy human individuals. The CDR3 contains 16 residues. With V trimmed by 4 bases and J by 8 bases, 14 bases remained unmatched. In germline, CDR1 is MGHRA, CDR2 YSYEKL. Clones were sequenced by immunoSEQ multiplex PCR, and TCRdb holds only the in-frame ones, with some missing. In the table there are roughly 700,000 clones, over 65% of which are singletons. This receptor was taken from a woman in her 30s in good health. The chain has TRBV4-1 and TRBJ2-1; 7 bases fit TRBD2. The sequenced material came from memory CD4+ T cells sorted from blood. Described subset: CD45RA-negative fraction. The DNA for the CDR3 is TGCGCCAGCAGCCGACTAGCAGCCTTCAATTCCGATGAGCAGTTCTTC. This codes for CASSRLAAFNSDEQFF.